This TCR beta chain stems from a study of PD-1 blockade in classical Hodgkin lymphoma. General observations from the study: What drove the repertoire differences, possibly disease activity or prior therapy, has not been defined.

The method was immunoSEQ multiplex PCR; TCRdb's version includes in-frame clones alone and lacks a portion of them. The table lists under 95,000 clones, under 95% of them singletons. Every one of the patients relapsed after autologous stem cell transplantation (brentuximab vedotin exposure was variable). Patients' outcomes at their best amounted to complete response, partial response or progressive disease. This clone appeared a single time. Its cognate antigen is unknown. Germline CDR1 and CDR2: SEHNR and FQNEAQ (reference sequence). The junction had 21 bases not matched to a gene; V was cut back by 5 bases and J by 4 bases. This CDR3 has 19 amino acids.

The chain has TRBV7-9 and TRBJ2-3, with 7 bases fitting TRBD2. The sample consisted of peripheral blood mononuclear cells (PBMCs), taken at baseline. The TCR was taken from a human donor with classical Hodgkin lymphoma. CDR3 in DNA: TGTGCCAGCAGCCCCATGGGGTTCAGCGGGGATCCCCCTTCAGATACGCAGTATTTT. This translates into CASSPMGFSGDPPSDTQYF. Variable domain in full (rest from reference TRBV7-9 and TRBJ2-3): DTGVSQNPRHKITKRGQNVTFRCDPISEHNRLYWYRQTLGQGPEFLTYFQNEAQLEKSRLLSDRFSAERPKGSFSTLEIQRTEQGDSAMYLCASSPMGFSGDPPSDTQYFGPGTRLTVL.